This entry features one TCR beta chain sequence. These data originate in a study of blood T cell repertoires in COVID-19. Study-level background: Specimens from acute and convalescent COVID-19 originated in the United States, Italy and Spain.

In the study's own analysis: Estimates of nucleated cell counts were drawn from the amplification of reference gene primers. Only in-frame clones appear in the TCRdb table, and some are missing; sequencing was by immunoSEQ multiplex PCR. V and J calls and clone size are copied from that table; D and trimming were computed from the DNA. The data hold 39,000 or so clones, with approximately 90% observed a single time. V was shortened by 5 bases and J by 3 bases, with 10 bases between the two germline ends. This CDR3 has 14 amino acids. Germline CDR1 reads KGHSH; CDR2 reads LQKENI. The chain uses TRBV18 and TRBJ2-2; tentative D call: TRBD1 (6 bases). The sequencing sample was made of peripheral blood. This TCR was sampled from a human donor in a cohort sampled during active COVID-19. The DNA for the CDR3 is TGTGCCAGCTCAACAGGGAAGGACACCGGGGAGCTGTTTTTT. Translating it yields CASSTGKDTGELFF.